The 28 T cell receptor beta chains given below trace back to one sample, sequenced in a study of cytomegalovirus exposure and HLA in healthy donors. The PCR made use of 60 Vbeta and 13 Jbeta primers. Assay used: immunoSEQ multiplex PCR; TCRdb lists only in-frame clones, some missing. The table has some 110,000 clones, over 70% seen once. The sample was PBMCs. Source of these receptors: a male donor in good health and CMV-seronegative.

In this sample, this clone turned up a few times. The V call is TRBV2, the J call TRBJ2-7; TRBD2 matches at 9 bases. The CDR3 is made up of 16 amino acids. The germline CDR1 and CDR2 sequences are SNHLY and FYNNEI. V gave up 3 bases and J gave up 2 bases; unmatched junction bases: 8. The CDR3 coding sequence is TGTGCCAGCAGTGACCCCCGACTAGCGGAGACCTACGAGCAGTACTTC. Protein: CASSDPRLAETYEQYF.

The V call is TRBV10-3, the J call TRBJ1-6; D is ambiguous. The CDR3 sequence is 12 residues long. Trimming removed 7 bases from V and 10 bases from J, with 11 bases in between. CDR1 is ENHRY, CDR2 SYGVKD, per germline. The CDR3 spells CAIKATGSPLHF. The CDR3 coding sequence is TGTGCCATCAAGGCCACGGGGTCACCCCTCCACTTT.

This sequence joins TRBV5-8 and TRBJ2-2; tentatively, D is TRBD1 (5 bases). Germline assignment: CDR1 SGHTS and CDR2 YDEGEE. The CDR3 runs 13 residues. Trimming stripped 2 bases from V and 6 bases from J, with 8 bases between. CDR3 region: CASSFGAAGELFF. CDR3 sequence (DNA): TGTGCCAGCAGCTTTGGGGCCGCCGGGGAGCTGTTTTTT.

This clone was observed a handful of times. The chain uses TRBV11-3 and TRBJ2-1; 12 bases are shared with TRBD2. Losses at the gene ends were 5 bases for V and 3 bases for J; bases not matched to a gene: 8. Germline V gene data show CDR1 as SGHNT and CDR2 as YENEEA. The CDR3 loop spans 17 amino acids. The CDR3 loop reads CASSLRTSGKGYNEQFF. The CDR3 DNA is TGTGCCAGCAGCCTAAGGACTAGCGGGAAGGGCTACAATGAGCAGTTCTTC.

This clone was recorded only once. J is TRBJ2-3 and V is TRBV6-5; 12 bases fit TRBD1. Trimming removed 0 bases from V and 4 bases from J; junction bases left unmatched: 2. Looked up from germline, CDR1 is MNHEY and CDR2 is SVGAGI. The CDR3 contains 16 residues. The chain's CDR3 is CASSYSGTGGPDTQYF. CDR3 DNA: TGTGCCAGCAGTTACTCGGGGACAGGGGGCCCAGATACGCAGTATTTT.

The chain has TRBV27 and TRBJ2-7; a weak D match, TRBD1 (6 bases). Germline V gene data show CDR1 as MNHEY and CDR2 as SMNVEV (reference sequence). Trimming shortened V by 6 bases and J by 0 bases, and 15 bases separated the two germline ends. The CDR3 has 15 residues. In DNA form, the CDR3 reads TGTGCCAGCAGCTTTGGGCAACAGGGCTCCTACGAGCAGTACTTC. Amino acid sequence: CASSFGQQGSYEQYF.

V and J are TRBV30 and TRBJ2-3; D might be TRBD1 (5 bases). Trimming left V 8 bases short and J 2 bases short, with 11 bases between. CDR1 and CDR2 from the germline V gene are GTSNPN and SVGIG (reference sequence). The CDR3 loop spans 12 amino acids. The DNA for the CDR3 is TGTGCCCAAGGGGATTTCACAGATACGCAGTATTTT. This sequence encodes CAQGDFTDTQYF.

V is TRBV7-9 and J is TRBJ2-7, with no clear D. Germline lookup yields CDR1 SEHNR and CDR2 FQNEAQ (reference sequence). There are 11 residues in the CDR3. V lost 5 bases to trimming and J lost 3 bases, with 5 bases between them. In DNA, the CDR3 is TGTGCCAGCAGCCCAATCTACGAGCAGTACTTC. This sequence encodes CASSPIYEQYF.

The CDR3 sequence is CASSLLPGRETQYF. Written as DNA, the CDR3 is TGCGCCAGCAGCTTGCTCCCAGGGAGGGAGACCCAGTACTTC. The chain has TRBV5-1 and TRBJ2-5; the D gene is possibly TRBD2 (6 bases). CDR1 is SGHRS and CDR2 is YFSETQ in the germline V gene. The CDR3 is 14 amino acids. Between the trimmed V and J ends, which lost 1 base and 5 bases, there was a span of 12 bases.

The chain is built from TRBV30 and TRBJ1-6; possibly TRBD1 for D (5 bases). The CDR3 consists of 13 residues. Germline V CDR1 and CDR2: GTSNPN, SVGIG (reference sequence). V gave up 3 bases and J gave up 6 bases, with 9 bases separating them. CDR3 in DNA: TGTGCCTGGAGGGACACGAGTAATTCACCCCTCCACTTT. It yields the protein CAWRDTSNSPLHF.

This clone came up once. The genes are TRBV11-2 and TRBJ2-5, with 7 bases that match TRBD1. The CDR3 consists of 17 residues. Losses at the gene ends were 1 base for V and 4 bases for J; bases not matched to a gene: 12. CDR1 SGHAT and CDR2 FQNNGV come from the germline V gene. The CDR3 DNA reads TGTGCCAGCAGCTTAGTCGAGTTGGCAGGGGGTGGAGAGACCCAGTACTTC. It encodes CASSLVELAGGGETQYF.

The J gene is TRBJ2-5, the V gene TRBV6-5, with TRBD1 as a possible D gene (5 bases). CDR1 and CDR2 (germline): MNHEY, SVGAGI. The V end lost 0 bases, the J end lost 5 bases, and 13 bases lay between the germline ends. The CDR3 runs 15 residues. CDR3 region: CASSYSARVVETQYF. The CDR3 DNA is TGTGCCAGCAGTTACTCGGCCAGGGTGGTGGAGACCCAGTACTTC.

The chain links TRBV28 to TRBJ2-6, with unresolved D. CDR3 size: 16 residues. Germline V gene data show CDR1 as MDHEN and CDR2 as SYDVKM. V lost 3 bases to trimming and J lost 0 bases, with 9 bases between them. DNA of the CDR3: TGTGCCAGCAGTTTGGGCGAAACCTCTGGGGCCAACGTCCTGACTTTC. Its translation is CASSLGETSGANVLTF.

J is TRBJ2-7 and V is TRBV11-2; 9 bases map to TRBD2. Losses at the gene ends were 5 bases for V and 4 bases for J; bases not matched to a gene: 3. CDR3 size: 13 residues. Per the germline V gene, CDR1 is SGHAT and CDR2 is FQNNGV. CDR3 amino acids: CASSPGLAYEQYF. Here the CDR3 DNA reads TGTGCCAGCAGCCCGGGACTAGCTTACGAGCAGTACTTC.

The table lists this clone with a few counts. The genes are TRBV7-3 and TRBJ2-2; 8 nucleotides line up with TRBD1. J was trimmed by 1 base and V by 4 bases; bases with no gene match: 2. Germline-derived CDR1 and CDR2 are SGHTA and FQGTGA. The length of the CDR3 is 15 residues. The CDR3 is CASSSGTGNTGELFF. The CDR3 nucleotides read TGTGCCAGCAGCTCAGGGACAGGGAACACCGGGGAGCTGTTTTTT.

This clone is a singleton in its sample. This chain joins TRBV9 and TRBJ2-7; TRBD2 aligns across 13 bases. V lost 7 bases to trimming and J lost 1 base; unmatched junction nucleotides: 5. This CDR3 region has 15 residues. The germline V gene has CDR1 SGDLS and CDR2 YYNGEE. Written as DNA, the CDR3 is TGTGCCAGCGGGCCGGGACTAGCGGGATCCTACGAGCAGTACTTC. Its translation: CASGPGLAGSYEQYF.

The chain joins TRBV9 to TRBJ2-3; no definite D call. The CDR3 runs 14 residues. Germline V gene sequence: CDR1 SGDLS, CDR2 YYNGEE. Trimming stripped 0 bases from V and 5 bases from J, with 10 bases between. The CDR3 loop is CASSVEAGLDTQYF. CDR3 nucleotide sequence: TGTGCCAGCAGCGTAGAGGCAGGTTTAGATACGCAGTATTTT.

This chain connects TRBV18 to TRBJ2-2; 9 bases match TRBD1. Germline CDR1 reads KGHSH; CDR2 reads LQKENI. V trimming: 3 bases; J trimming: 6 bases; junction bases outside the gene matches: 11. The CDR3 sequence is 17 residues long. In DNA form, the CDR3 reads TGTGCCAGCTCACCTACCATGGACAGGGGCAGTGCCGGGGAGCTGTTTTTT. Protein product: CASSPTMDRGSAGELFF.

This chain links TRBV30 with TRBJ2-3; 13 bases fit TRBD2. The CDR3 extends over 16 amino acids. Looked up from germline, CDR1 is GTSNPN and CDR2 is SVGIG (reference sequence). V was clipped by 2 bases and J by 4 bases; unmatched bases: 6. The CDR3 region has the DNA TGTGCCTGGAGTCCGGGACTAGCGGGAAGTGCAGATACGCAGTATTTT. Encoded protein: CAWSPGLAGSADTQYF.

This clone has more than one count but fewer than ten. The chain is built from TRBV5-1 and TRBJ2-5, with TRBD1 as a possible D gene (6 bases). The germline V and J ends were trimmed by 1 base and 3 bases, with 10 bases remaining between them. Germline values: CDR1 SGHRS, CDR2 YFSETQ. There are 14 residues in the CDR3. The CDR3 protein is CASSLTGWEETQYF. CDR3 DNA: TGCGCCAGCAGCTTGACAGGGTGGGAAGAGACCCAGTACTTC.

The chain uses TRBV18 and TRBJ2-6; TRBD1 is a possible D gene (6 bases). Per the germline V gene, CDR1 is KGHSH and CDR2 is LQKENI. V dropped 4 bases and J dropped 0 bases, with 16 bases sitting between them. The CDR3 loop spans 18 amino acids. The CDR3 DNA sequence: TGTGCCAGCTCACTCCGACAGGTTAGAGACTCTGGGGCCAACGTCCTGACTTTC. This sequence encodes CASSLRQVRDSGANVLTF.

This chain joins TRBV6-1 and TRBJ2-7; tentatively, D is TRBD2 (6 bases). CDR3 size: 12 residues. Germline V lookup: CDR1 MNHNS, CDR2 SASEGT. V was shortened by 6 bases and J by 4 bases, with 10 bases between the two germline ends. CDR3 sequence (DNA): TGTGCCAGCAGCAACGCGGGGTACGAGCAGTACTTC. Translating it yields CASSNAGYEQYF.

This chain uses TRBV4-1 with TRBJ2-5; a possible D gene is TRBD2 (5 bases). The CDR3 contains 13 residues. Trimming took off 1 base at V and 5 bases at J, with 8 bases between the two ends. Germline values: CDR1 MGHRA, CDR2 YSYEKL. The CDR3 DNA follows: TGCGCCAGCAGCCAAGTGACTATCGAGACCCAGTACTTC. This translates into CASSQVTIETQYF.

The V and J genes are TRBV7-8 and TRBJ2-3; TRBD2 is a possible D gene (6 bases). Looked up from germline, CDR1 is SGHVS and CDR2 is FQNEAQ. The CDR3 has 16 amino acids. The V end was cut by 6 bases, the J end by 0 bases, with 16 bases between. The CDR3 coding sequence is TGTGCCAGCAGTCCCCCCAAGGGACTCAGCACAGATACGCAGTATTTT. Residues: CASSPPKGLSTDTQYF.

The J gene is TRBJ1-2, the V gene TRBV30; 8 nucleotides agree with TRBD1. The CDR3 covers 12 residues. From germline, CDR1 is GTSNPN and CDR2 SVGIG (reference sequence). Trimming removed 8 bases from V and 8 bases from J; junction bases left unmatched: 10. The CDR3 DNA reads TGTGCCGGGGGAGGACAGGGTAGAGGCTACACCTTC. Protein product: CAGGGQGRGYTF.

This clone came up once. The V call is TRBV2, the J call TRBJ2-5; D unresolved. Germline V gives CDR1 SNHLY, CDR2 FYNNEI. Trimming left V 1 base short and J 13 bases short, with 10 bases between. The CDR3 has 11 amino acids. CDR3 sequence (DNA): TGTGCCAGCAGTGAAGAAAGCCGATCGTACTTC. It translates to CASSEESRSYF.

This chain uses TRBV9 with TRBJ1-2; 7 bases fit TRBD1. The CDR3 spans 13 residues. Germline V CDR1 and CDR2: SGDLS, YYNGEE. With V trimmed by 5 bases and J by 7 bases, 8 bases remained unmatched. CDR3 protein: CASSETGLTGYTF. CDR3 DNA sequence: TGTGCCAGCAGTGAGACAGGGTTAACTGGCTACACCTTC.

The chain is built from TRBV10-2 and TRBJ2-2; perhaps TRBD2 as D (7 bases). Per germline, CDR1 WSHSY and CDR2 SAAADI. V lost 1 base, J lost 3 bases, and 9 bases lay in between. The CDR3 sequence is 15 residues long. CDR3 amino acids: CASSEWGGHTGELFF. CDR3 bases: TGCGCCAGCAGTGAGTGGGGGGGGCACACCGGGGAGCTGTTTTTT.